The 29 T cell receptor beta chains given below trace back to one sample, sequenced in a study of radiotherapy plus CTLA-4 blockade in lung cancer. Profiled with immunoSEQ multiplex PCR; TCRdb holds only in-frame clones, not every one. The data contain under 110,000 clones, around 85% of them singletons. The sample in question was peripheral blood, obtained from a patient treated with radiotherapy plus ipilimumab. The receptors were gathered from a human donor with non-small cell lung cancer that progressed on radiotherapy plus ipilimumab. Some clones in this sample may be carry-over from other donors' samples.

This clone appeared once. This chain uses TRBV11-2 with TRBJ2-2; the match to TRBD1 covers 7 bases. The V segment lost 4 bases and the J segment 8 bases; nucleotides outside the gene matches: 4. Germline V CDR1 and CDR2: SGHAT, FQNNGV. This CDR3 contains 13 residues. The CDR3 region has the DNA TGTGCCAGCAGCTCACAGGGGACGGGGGAGCTGTTTTTT. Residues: CASSSQGTGELFF.

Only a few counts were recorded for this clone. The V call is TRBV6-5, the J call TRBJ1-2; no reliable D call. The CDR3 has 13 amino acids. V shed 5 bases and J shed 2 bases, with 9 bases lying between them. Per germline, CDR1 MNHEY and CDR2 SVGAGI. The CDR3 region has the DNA TGTGCCAGCAGTCGGGGAGTAAACTATGGCTACACCTTC. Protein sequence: CASSRGVNYGYTF.

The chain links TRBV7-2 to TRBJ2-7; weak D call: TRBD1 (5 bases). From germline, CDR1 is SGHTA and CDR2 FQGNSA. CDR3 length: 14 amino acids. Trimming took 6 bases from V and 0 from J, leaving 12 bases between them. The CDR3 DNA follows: TGTGCCAGCAGGCCTAGGGGAAGCTCCTACGAGCAGTACTTC. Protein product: CASRPRGSSYEQYF.

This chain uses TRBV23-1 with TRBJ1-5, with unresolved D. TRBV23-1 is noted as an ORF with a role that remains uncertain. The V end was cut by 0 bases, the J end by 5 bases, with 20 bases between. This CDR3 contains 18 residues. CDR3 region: CASSQSSSGAQTDQPQHF. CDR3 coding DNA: TGCGCCAGCAGTCAATCATCTTCGGGAGCACAAACTGATCAGCCCCAGCATTTT.

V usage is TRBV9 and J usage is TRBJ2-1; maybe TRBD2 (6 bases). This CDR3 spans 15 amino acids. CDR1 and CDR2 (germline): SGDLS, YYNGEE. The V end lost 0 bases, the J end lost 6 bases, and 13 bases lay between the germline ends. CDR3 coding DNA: TGTGCCAGCAGCGTAGCCCCTCAGGGAGGCAATGAGCAGTTCTTC. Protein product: CASSVAPQGGNEQFF.

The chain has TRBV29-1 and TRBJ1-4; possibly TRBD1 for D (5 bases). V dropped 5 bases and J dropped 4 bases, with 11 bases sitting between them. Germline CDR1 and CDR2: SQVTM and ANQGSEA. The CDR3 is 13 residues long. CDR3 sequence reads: CSVCREGNEKLFF. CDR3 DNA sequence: TGCAGCGTTTGCAGGGAGGGTAATGAAAAACTGTTTTTT.

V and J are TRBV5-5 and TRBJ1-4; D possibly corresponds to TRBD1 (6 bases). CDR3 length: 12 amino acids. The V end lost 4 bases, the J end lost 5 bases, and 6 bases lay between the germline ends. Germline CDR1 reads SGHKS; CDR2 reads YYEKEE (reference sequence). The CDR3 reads CASSGTNEKLFF. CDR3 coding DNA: TGTGCCAGCAGCGGGACAAATGAAAAACTGTTTTTT.

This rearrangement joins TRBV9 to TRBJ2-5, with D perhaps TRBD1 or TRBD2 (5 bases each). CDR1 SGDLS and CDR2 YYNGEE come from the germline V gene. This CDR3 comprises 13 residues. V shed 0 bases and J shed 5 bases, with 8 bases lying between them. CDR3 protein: CASSVDWGETQYF. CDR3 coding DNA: TGTGCCAGCAGCGTAGATTGGGGGGAGACCCAGTACTTC.

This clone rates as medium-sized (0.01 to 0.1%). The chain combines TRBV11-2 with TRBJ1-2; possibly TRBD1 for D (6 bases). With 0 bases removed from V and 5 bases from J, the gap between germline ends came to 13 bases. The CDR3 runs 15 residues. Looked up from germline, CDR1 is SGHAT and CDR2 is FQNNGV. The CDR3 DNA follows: TGTGCCAGCAGCTTAGATGGGGGCAGAGAGTATGGCTACACCTTC. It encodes CASSLDGGREYGYTF.

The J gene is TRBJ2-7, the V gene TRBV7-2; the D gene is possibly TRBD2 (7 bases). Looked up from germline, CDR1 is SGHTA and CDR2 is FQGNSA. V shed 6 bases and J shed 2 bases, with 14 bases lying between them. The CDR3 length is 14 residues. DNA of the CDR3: TGTGCCAGCAGGGCGGTGGGGGGGCCCTACGAGCAGTACTTC. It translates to CASRAVGGPYEQYF. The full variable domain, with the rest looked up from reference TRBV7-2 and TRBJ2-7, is GAGVSQSPSNKVTEKGKDVELRCDPISGHTALYWYRQSLGQGLEFLIYFQGNSAPDKSGLPSDRFSAERTGGSVSTLTIQRTQQEDSAVYLCASRAVGGPYEQYFGPGTRLTVT.

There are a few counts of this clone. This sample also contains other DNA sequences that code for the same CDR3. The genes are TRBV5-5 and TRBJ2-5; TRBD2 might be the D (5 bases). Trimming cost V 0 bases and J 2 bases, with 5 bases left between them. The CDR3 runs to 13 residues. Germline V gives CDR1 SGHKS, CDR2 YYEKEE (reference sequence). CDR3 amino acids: CASSLGGQETQYF. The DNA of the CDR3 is TGTGCCAGCAGCTTGGGAGGGCAAGAGACCCAGTACTTC. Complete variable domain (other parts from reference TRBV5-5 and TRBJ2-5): DAGVTQSPTHLIKTRGQQVTLRCSPISGHKSVSWYQQVLGQGPQFIFQYYEKEERGRGNFPDRFSARQFPNYSSELNVNALLLGDSALYLCASSLGGQETQYFGPGTRLLVL.

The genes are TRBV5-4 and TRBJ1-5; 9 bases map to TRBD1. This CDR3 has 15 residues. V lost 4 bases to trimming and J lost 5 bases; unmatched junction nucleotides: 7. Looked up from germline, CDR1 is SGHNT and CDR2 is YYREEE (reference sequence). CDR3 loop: CASSQGQGRDQPQHF. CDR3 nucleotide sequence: TGTGCCAGCAGCCAGGGACAGGGAAGGGATCAGCCCCAGCATTTT.

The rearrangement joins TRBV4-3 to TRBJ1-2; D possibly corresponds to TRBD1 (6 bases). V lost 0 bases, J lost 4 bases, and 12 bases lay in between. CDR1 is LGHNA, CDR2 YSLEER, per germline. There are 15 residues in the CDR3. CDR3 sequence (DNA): TGCGCCAGCAGCCAAGATCGGAGACAGGTCTATGGCTACACCTTC. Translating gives CASSQDRRQVYGYTF.

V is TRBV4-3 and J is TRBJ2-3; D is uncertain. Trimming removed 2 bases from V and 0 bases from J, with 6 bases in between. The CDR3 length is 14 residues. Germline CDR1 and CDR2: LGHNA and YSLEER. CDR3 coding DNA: TGCGCCAGCAGCCAAAGAACGAGCACAGATACGCAGTATTTT. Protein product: CASSQRTSTDTQYF.

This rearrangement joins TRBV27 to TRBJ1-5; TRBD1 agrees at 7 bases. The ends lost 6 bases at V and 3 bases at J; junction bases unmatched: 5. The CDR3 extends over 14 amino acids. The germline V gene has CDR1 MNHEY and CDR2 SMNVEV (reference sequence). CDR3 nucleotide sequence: TGTGCCAGCAGGGCACAGGGGTACAATCAGCCCCAGCATTTT. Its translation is CASRAQGYNQPQHF.

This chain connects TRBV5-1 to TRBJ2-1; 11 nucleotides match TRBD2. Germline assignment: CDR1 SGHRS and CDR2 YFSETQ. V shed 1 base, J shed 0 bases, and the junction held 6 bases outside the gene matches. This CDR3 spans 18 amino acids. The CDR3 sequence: CASSLRTSGSTSYNEQFF. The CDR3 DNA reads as TGCGCCAGCAGCTTGCGGACTAGCGGGTCAACCTCCTACAATGAGCAGTTCTTC.

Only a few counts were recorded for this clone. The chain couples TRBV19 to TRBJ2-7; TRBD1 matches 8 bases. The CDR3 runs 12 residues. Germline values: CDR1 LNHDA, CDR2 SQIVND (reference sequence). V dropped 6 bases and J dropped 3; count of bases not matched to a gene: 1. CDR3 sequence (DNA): TGTGCCAGTAGCAGGGGGCTCTACGAGCAGTACTTC. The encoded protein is CASSRGLYEQYF.

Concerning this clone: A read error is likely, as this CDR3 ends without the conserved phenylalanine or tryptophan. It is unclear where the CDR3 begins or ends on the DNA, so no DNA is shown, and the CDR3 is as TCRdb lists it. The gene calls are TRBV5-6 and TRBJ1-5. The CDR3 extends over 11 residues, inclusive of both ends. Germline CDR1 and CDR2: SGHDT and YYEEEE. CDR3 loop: CASSLSEGGRT.

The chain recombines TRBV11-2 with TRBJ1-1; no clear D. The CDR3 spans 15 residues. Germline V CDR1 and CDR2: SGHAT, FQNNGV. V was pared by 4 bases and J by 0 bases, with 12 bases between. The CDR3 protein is CASSSPYSLNTEAFF. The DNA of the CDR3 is TGTGCCAGCAGCTCTCCCTACAGCCTGAACACTGAAGCTTTCTTT.

The CDR3 reads CASSQETGGTYEQYF. The CDR3 nucleotides are TGCGCCAGCAGCCAAGAAACAGGGGGTACCTACGAGCAGTACTTC. The chain has TRBV4-3 and TRBJ2-7; 8 bases line up with TRBD1. The ends lost 0 bases at V and 2 bases at J; junction bases unmatched: 3. Germline assignment: CDR1 LGHNA and CDR2 YSLEER. This CDR3 contains 15 residues.

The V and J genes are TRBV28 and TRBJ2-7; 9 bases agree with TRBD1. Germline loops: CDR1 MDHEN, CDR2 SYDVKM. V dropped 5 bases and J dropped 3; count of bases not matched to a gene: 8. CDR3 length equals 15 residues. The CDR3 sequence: CASSPPPGQGYEQYF. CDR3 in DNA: TGTGCCAGCAGTCCCCCCCCGGGACAGGGCTACGAGCAGTACTTC.

The CDR3 protein is CASSPPGQGSNLHF. DNA for the CDR3: TGTGCCAGCTCACCACCAGGACAGGGTAGTAACCTCCACTTT. The V and J genes are TRBV18 and TRBJ1-6; TRBD1 matches 8 bases. CDR3 length equals 14 residues. CDR1 KGHSH and CDR2 LQKENI come from the germline V gene. With 0 bases clipped from V and 15 bases from J, the junction kept 7 bases outside the gene matches.

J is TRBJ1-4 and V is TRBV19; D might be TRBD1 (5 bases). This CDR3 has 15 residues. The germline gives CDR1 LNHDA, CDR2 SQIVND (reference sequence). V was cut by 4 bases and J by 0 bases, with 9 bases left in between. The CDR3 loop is CASSSSGTTNEKLFF. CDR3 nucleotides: TGTGCCAGTAGTAGCTCAGGGACAACTAATGAAAAACTGTTTTTT.

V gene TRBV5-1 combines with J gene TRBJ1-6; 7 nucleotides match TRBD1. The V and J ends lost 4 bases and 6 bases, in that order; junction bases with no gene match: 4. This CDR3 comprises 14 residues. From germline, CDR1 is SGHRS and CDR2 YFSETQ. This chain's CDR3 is CASSPRDSNSPLHF. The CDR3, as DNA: TGCGCCAGCAGCCCCCGGGACAGTAATTCACCCCTCCACTTT.

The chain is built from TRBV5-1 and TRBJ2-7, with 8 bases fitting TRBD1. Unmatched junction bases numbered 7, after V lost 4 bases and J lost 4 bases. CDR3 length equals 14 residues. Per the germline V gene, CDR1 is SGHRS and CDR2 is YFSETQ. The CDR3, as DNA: TGCGCCAGCAGCATGGCGGGACAGGTTTACGAGCAGTACTTC. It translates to CASSMAGQVYEQYF.

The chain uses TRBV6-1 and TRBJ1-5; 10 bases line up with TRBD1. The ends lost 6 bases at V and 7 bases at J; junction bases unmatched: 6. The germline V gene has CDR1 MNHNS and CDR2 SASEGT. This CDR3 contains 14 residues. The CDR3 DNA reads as TGTGCCAGCAGGACGACAGGGGGCAGGCAGCCCCAGCATTTT. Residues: CASRTTGGRQPQHF.

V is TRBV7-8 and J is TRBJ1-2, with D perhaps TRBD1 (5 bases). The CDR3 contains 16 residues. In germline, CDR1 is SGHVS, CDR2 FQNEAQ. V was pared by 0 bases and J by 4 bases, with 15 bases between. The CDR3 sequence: CASSLASGDGGYGYTF. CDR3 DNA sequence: TGTGCCAGCAGCTTAGCATCCGGGGACGGGGGCTATGGCTACACCTTC.

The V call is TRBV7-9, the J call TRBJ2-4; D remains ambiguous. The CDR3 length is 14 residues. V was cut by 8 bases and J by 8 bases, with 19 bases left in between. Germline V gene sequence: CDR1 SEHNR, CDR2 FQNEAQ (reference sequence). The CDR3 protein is CASGPSRQGYIQYF. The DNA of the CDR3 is TGTGCCAGCGGCCCATCACGACAAGGGTACATTCAGTACTTC.

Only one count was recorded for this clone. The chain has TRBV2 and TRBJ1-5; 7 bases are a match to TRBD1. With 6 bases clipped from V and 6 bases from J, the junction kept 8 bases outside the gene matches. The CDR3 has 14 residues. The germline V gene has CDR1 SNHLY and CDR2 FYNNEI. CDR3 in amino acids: CASSLQGLPQPQHF. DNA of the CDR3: TGTGCCAGCAGCCTACAGGGGCTCCCTCAGCCCCAGCATTTT.